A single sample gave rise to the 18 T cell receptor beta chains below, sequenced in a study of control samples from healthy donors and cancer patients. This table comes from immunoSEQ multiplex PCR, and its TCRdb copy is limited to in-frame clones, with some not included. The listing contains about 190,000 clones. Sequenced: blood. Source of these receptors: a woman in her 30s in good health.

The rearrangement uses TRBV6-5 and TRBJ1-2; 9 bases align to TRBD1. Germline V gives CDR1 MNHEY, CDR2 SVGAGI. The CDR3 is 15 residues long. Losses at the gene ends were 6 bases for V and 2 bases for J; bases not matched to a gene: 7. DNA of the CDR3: TGTGCCAGCAGCGCACAGGGGGCGCCGAACTATGGCTACACCTTC. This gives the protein CASSAQGAPNYGYTF.

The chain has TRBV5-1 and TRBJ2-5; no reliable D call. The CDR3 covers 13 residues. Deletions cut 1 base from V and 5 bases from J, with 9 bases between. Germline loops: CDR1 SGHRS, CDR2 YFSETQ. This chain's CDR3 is CASSLQLLETQYF. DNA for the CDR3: TGCGCCAGCAGCTTGCAGCTTCTGGAGACCCAGTACTTC.

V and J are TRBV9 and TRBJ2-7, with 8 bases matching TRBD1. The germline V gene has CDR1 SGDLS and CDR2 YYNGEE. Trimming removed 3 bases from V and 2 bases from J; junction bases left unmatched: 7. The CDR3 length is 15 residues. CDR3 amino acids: CASSGGQGSPYEQYF. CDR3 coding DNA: TGTGCCAGCAGCGGAGGACAGGGAAGCCCCTACGAGCAGTACTTC.

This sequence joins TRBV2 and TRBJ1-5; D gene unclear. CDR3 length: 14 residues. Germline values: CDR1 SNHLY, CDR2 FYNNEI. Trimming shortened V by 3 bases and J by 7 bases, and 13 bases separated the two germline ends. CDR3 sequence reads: CASSEASLVQPQHF. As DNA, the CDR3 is TGTGCCAGCAGTGAGGCATCTTTGGTACAGCCCCAGCATTTT.

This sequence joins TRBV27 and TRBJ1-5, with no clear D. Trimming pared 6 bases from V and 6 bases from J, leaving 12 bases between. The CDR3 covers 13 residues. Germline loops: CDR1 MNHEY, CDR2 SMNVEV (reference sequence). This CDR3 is CASSPVRGQPQHF. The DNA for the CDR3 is TGTGCCAGCAGCCCTGTACGGGGTCAGCCCCAGCATTTT.

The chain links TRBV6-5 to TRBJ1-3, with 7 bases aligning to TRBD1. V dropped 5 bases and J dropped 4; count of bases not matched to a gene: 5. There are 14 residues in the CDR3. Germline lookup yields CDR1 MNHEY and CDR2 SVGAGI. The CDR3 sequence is CASSRTGGGNTIYF. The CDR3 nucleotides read TGTGCCAGCAGTCGGACAGGCGGCGGAAACACCATATATTTT.

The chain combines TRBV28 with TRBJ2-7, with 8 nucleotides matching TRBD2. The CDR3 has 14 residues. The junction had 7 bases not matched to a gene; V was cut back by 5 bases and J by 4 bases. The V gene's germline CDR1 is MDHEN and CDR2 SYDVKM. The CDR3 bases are TGTGCCAGCAGTCCCGGACTAGCAGGGTACGAGCAGTACTTC. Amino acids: CASSPGLAGYEQYF.

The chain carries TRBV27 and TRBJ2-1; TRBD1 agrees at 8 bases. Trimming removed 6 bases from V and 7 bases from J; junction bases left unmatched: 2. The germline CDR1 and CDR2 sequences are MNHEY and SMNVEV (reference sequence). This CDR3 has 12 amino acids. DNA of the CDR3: TGTGCCAGCAGCAACAGGGGGAATGAGCAGTTCTTC. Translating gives CASSNRGNEQFF.

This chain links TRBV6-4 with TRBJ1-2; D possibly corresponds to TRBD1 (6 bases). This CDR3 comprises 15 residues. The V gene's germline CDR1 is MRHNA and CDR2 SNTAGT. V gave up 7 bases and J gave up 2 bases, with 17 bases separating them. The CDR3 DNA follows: TGTGCCAGCATGAAAACCAGGGACACGAACTATGGCTACACCTTC. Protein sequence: CASMKTRDTNYGYTF.

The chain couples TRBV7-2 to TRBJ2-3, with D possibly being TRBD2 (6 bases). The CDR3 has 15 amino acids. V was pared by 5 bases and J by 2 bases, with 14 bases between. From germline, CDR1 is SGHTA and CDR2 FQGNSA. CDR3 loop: CASSPSGLPTDTQYF. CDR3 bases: TGTGCCAGCAGCCCGTCGGGACTTCCCACAGATACGCAGTATTTT.

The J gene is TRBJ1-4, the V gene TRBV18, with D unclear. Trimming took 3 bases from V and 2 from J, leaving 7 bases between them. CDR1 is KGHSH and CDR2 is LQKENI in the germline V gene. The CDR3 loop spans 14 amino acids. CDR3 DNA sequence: TGTGCCAGCTCACCGATTGAGACTAATGAAAAACTGTTTTTT. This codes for CASSPIETNEKLFF.

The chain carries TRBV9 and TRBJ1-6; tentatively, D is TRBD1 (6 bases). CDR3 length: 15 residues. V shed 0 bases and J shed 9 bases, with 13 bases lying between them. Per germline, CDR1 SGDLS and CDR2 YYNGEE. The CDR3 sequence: CASSVGVQGISPLHF. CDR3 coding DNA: TGTGCCAGCAGCGTAGGAGTACAGGGTATTTCACCCCTCCACTTT.

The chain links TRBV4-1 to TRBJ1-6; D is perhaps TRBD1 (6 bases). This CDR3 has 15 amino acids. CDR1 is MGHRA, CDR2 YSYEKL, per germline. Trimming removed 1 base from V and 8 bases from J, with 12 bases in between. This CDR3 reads CASSQAPGGHSPLHF. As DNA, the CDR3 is TGCGCCAGCAGCCAAGCCCCCGGGGGCCATTCACCCCTCCACTTT.

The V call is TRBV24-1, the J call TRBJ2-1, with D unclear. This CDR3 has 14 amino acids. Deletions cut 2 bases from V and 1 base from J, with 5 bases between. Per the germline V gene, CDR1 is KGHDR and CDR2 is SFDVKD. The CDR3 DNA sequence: TGTGCCACCAGTGATTCCGGGTCCTACAATGAGCAGTTCTTC. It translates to CATSDSGSYNEQFF.

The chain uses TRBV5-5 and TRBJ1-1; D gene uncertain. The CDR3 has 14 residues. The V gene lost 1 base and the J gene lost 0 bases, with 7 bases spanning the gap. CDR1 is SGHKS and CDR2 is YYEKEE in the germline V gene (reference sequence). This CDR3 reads CASSLTVLNTEAFF. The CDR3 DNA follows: TGTGCCAGCAGCTTGACAGTTTTGAACACTGAAGCTTTCTTT. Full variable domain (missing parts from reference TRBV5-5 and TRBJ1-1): DAGVTQSPTHLIKTRGQQVTLRCSPISGHKSVSWYQQVLGQGPQFIFQYYEKEERGRGNFPDRFSARQFPNYSSELNVNALLLGDSALYLCASSLTVLNTEAFFGQGTRLTVV.

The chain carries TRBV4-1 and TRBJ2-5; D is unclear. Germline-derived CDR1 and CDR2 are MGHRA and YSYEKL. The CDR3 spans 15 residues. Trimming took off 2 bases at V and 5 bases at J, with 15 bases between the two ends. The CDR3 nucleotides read TGCGCCAGCAGCCAAAGGGAAGTAGCCGACGAGACCCAGTACTTC. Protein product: CASSQREVADETQYF.

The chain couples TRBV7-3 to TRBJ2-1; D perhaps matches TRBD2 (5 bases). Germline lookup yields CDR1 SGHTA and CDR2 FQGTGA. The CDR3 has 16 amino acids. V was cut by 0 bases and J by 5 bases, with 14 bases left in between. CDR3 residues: CASSLTSSRGDNEQFF. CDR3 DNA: TGTGCCAGCAGCTTAACGTCCTCCCGGGGAGACAATGAGCAGTTCTTC. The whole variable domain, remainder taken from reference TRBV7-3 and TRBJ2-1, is GAGVSQTPSNKVTEKGKYVELRCDPISGHTALYWYRQSLGQGPEFLIYFQGTGAADDSGLPNDRFFAVRPEGSVSTLKIQRTERGDSAVYLCASSLTSSRGDNEQFFGPGTRLTVL.

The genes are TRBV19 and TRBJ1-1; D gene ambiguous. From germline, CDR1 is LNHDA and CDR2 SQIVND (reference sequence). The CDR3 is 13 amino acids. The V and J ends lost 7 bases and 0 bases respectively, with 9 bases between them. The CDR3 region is CASTRVMNTEAFF. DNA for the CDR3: TGTGCCAGTACGAGGGTAATGAACACTGAAGCTTTCTTT.